The rows below give T cell receptor beta chains drawn from one sample of a study of tumor-infiltrating lymphocytes in primary liver carcinoma. TCRdb reanalysed the multiplex PCR reads using MiXCR and keeps one entry per CDR3 protein. The table lists almost 200,000 distinct CDR3 sequences, roughly two thirds of them singletons. Sequenced material: peripheral blood. The receptor set was obtained from a woman aged 60-75 years with primary liver carcinoma and hepatitis B virus infection. Both conserved end residues are part of each CDR3. Each record gives: V gene, J gene, CDR3 protein.

>TRBV28|TRBJ1-5
CASSSTLCNQPQHF
>TRBV6-1|TRBJ2-5
CASSIGPEARETQYF
>TRBV6-5|TRBJ2-7
CVSGQVGTAMGEQYF
>TRBV2|TRBJ2-5
CARGEYSVQETQYF
>TRBV4-2|TRBJ2-3
CGSSLRGQCTDTQYF
>TRBV11-1|TRBJ2-2
CVSSLEDHPSNTGELFF
>TRBV7-9|TRBJ1-1
CVSSGGGRGTEAFF
>TRBV11-2|TRBJ2-4
CASSPHGEPAAKNIQYF
>TRBV6-1|TRBJ2-2
CASREAGTATRELFF
>TRBV14|TRBJ2-2
CASSQERLAANTGELFF